These 28 T cell receptor beta chains were sequenced from one sample in a study of blood T cell repertoires in COVID-19. Sequencing was performed with immunoSEQ multiplex PCR; in TCRdb, only in-frame clones are kept and a portion is missing. Among 100,000 to 140,000 clones listed, approximately 88% were seen once. What was sequenced was peripheral blood. Receptors were obtained from a middle-aged man with active or convalescent COVID-19.

This chain connects TRBV3-1 (or the pseudogene TRBV3-2) to TRBJ1-2; D unclear. The V end was cut by 8 bases, the J end by 1 base, with 5 bases between. The germline CDR1 and CDR2 sequences are LGHDT and YNNKEL (reference sequence). The CDR3 covers 11 residues. The CDR3 sequence: CASHSNYGYTF. CDR3 in DNA: TGTGCCAGCCACAGTAACTATGGCTACACCTTC.

This chain uses TRBV7-2 with TRBJ2-2; a weak D match, TRBD1 (5 bases). The CDR3 spans 16 residues. Between the trimmed V and J ends, which lost 1 base and 2 bases, there was a span of 11 bases. Germline-derived CDR1 and CDR2 are SGHTA and FQGNSA. The CDR3, as DNA: TGTGCCAGCAGCTTAGTGGGTTGGGGCAACACCGGGGAGCTGTTTTTT. Protein sequence: CASSLVGWGNTGELFF.

V and J are TRBV13 and TRBJ2-3; a weak D match, TRBD2 (5 bases). V was pared by 1 base and J by 6 bases, with 11 bases between. Germline CDR1 and CDR2: PRHDT and FYEKMQ (reference sequence). The CDR3 runs 14 residues. The chain's CDR3 is CASSLAGRVDTQYF. The CDR3 nucleotides read TGTGCCAGCAGCTTAGCGGGAAGGGTGGATACGCAGTATTTT.

CDR3 in amino acids: CASSVEEGGNEQFF. The CDR3 coding sequence is TGTGCCAGCAGCGTCGAAGAGGGTGGCAATGAGCAGTTCTTC. This chain links TRBV9 with TRBJ2-1; D is perhaps TRBD2 (5 bases). The CDR3 length is 14 residues. The germline CDR1 and CDR2 sequences are SGDLS and YYNGEE. Trimming pared 2 bases from V and 6 bases from J, leaving 12 bases between.

The chain uses TRBV6-5 and TRBJ2-7; TRBD1 agrees at 10 bases. Germline V lookup: CDR1 MNHEY, CDR2 SVGAGI. The CDR3 covers 15 residues. The junction had 1 base not matched to a gene; V was cut back by 2 bases and J by 0 bases. DNA of the CDR3: TGTGCCAGCAGTTACGACAGGGGGCCCTCCTACGAGCAGTACTTC. This translates into CASSYDRGPSYEQYF.

The chain employs TRBV5-1 and TRBJ1-1; TRBD1 matches at 9 bases. The CDR3 spans 16 residues. V shed 5 bases and J 5 bases; nucleotides not matched to a gene: 13. Germline values: CDR1 SGHRS, CDR2 YFSETQ. The CDR3 region is CASRPPTGTGLTEAFF. The CDR3 nucleotides read TGCGCCAGCAGACCCCCCACTGGGACAGGGTTGACTGAAGCTTTCTTT. Using reference TRBV5-1 and TRBJ1-1 for the parts outside the CDR3, the full variable domain is KAGVTQTPRYLIKTRGQQVTLSCSPISGHRSVSWYQQTPGQGLQFLFEYFSETQRNKGNFPGRFSGRQFSNSRSEMNVSTLELGDSALYLCASRPPTGTGLTEAFFGQGTRLTVV.

The chain is built from TRBV12-3 or TRBV12-4 and TRBJ1-2; D is undetermined. Trimming took off 3 bases at V and 3 bases at J, with 8 bases between the two ends. The CDR3 runs 13 residues. As DNA, the CDR3 is TGTGCCAGCAGTTTGGCGGATTACTATGGCTACACCTTC. As protein: CASSLADYYGYTF.

The chain combines TRBV7-2 with TRBJ2-7; no firm D call. Germline-derived CDR1 and CDR2 are SGHTA and FQGNSA. The CDR3 spans 14 residues. Trimming took 2 bases from V and 2 from J, leaving 10 bases between them. The CDR3 loop reads CASSLWQDAYEQYF. The CDR3 DNA follows: TGTGCCAGCAGCTTATGGCAGGATGCCTACGAGCAGTACTTC.

The chain uses TRBV18 and TRBJ1-1; D is possibly TRBD1 (6 bases). Trimming removed 6 bases at V and 8 bases at J, with 10 bases between. CDR3 length: 11 residues. Per the germline V gene, CDR1 is KGHSH and CDR2 is LQKENI. The CDR3 bases are TGTGCCAGCTCCCCAGGGACAGAAGCTTTCTTT. It codes for CASSPGTEAFF.

The chain's CDR3 is CASSYTGLETQYF. CDR3 bases: TGTGCCAGCAGTTATACAGGGTTGGAGACCCAGTACTTC. The chain links TRBV12-3 or TRBV12-4 to TRBJ2-5; possibly TRBD1 for D (6 bases). CDR3 size: 13 residues. V was cut by 4 bases and J by 5 bases, with 11 bases left in between.

The chain combines TRBV5-8 with TRBJ2-4; 12 bases are shared with TRBD2. J lost 0 bases, V lost 0 bases, and 1 base had no gene match. Germline CDR1 SGHTS, CDR2 YDEGEE. This CDR3 is 17 amino acids long. For the CDR3, the DNA is TGTGCCAGCAGCTTGGGACTAGCGGGAGTAGCCAAAAACATTCAGTACTTC. Its translation: CASSLGLAGVAKNIQYF.

The rearrangement joins TRBV4-1 to TRBJ2-3; 8 bases are shared with TRBD2. The CDR3 runs to 17 residues. The V segment lost 2 bases and the J segment 3 bases; nucleotides outside the gene matches: 10. The germline gives CDR1 MGHRA, CDR2 YSYEKL. In DNA form, the CDR3 reads TGCGCCAGCAGCCAACTGTACGGGAGGGCCGGGACAGATACGCAGTATTTT. Its translation is CASSQLYGRAGTDTQYF.

Only a few counts were recorded for this clone. The chain links TRBV2 to TRBJ1-2; possibly TRBD1 for D (6 bases). This CDR3 has 14 residues. The germline gives CDR1 SNHLY, CDR2 FYNNEI. The germline V and J ends were trimmed by 8 bases and 3 bases, with 16 bases remaining between them. The CDR3 nucleotides read TGTGCCAGCCCTTTTGAGGGGGAATACTATGGCTACACCTTC. Its translation: CASPFEGEYYGYTF.

This clone was counted once. This sequence joins TRBV6-4 and TRBJ2-2, with D hard to call. The CDR3 length is 14 residues. Germline V gives CDR1 MRHNA, CDR2 SNTAGT. V was pared by 2 bases and J by 7 bases, with 11 bases between. The CDR3 nucleotides are TGTGCCAGCAGTGACAGGAGTTTCGGCGGGGAGCTGTTTTTT. Its protein is CASSDRSFGGELFF.

The rearrangement joins TRBV18 to TRBJ2-1; a weak D match, TRBD2 (5 bases). Looked up from germline, CDR1 is KGHSH and CDR2 is LQKENI. Trimming removed 0 bases from V and 7 bases from J, with 13 bases in between. This CDR3 spans 15 amino acids. CDR3 sequence (DNA): TGTGCCAGCTCACCACCGTCGGCGGGTGGGAATGAGCAGTTCTTC. Amino acid sequence: CASSPPSAGGNEQFF.

The chain couples TRBV6-5 to TRBJ2-5; D is uncertain. This CDR3 is 10 amino acids long. V gave up 7 bases and J gave up 5 bases, with 5 bases separating them. Looked up from germline, CDR1 is MNHEY and CDR2 is SVGAGI. CDR3 nucleotides: TGTGCCAGCATGAGTGAGACCCAGTACTTC. Its translation: CASMSETQYF.

This rearrangement joins TRBV9 to TRBJ1-1, with TRBD1 as a possible D gene (5 bases). The CDR3 totals 14 residues. The germline CDR1 and CDR2 sequences are SGDLS and YYNGEE. The V and J ends lost 5 bases and 1 base respectively, with 12 bases between them. The CDR3 nucleotides are TGTGCCAGCAGTTTAGGGGCCCCGAACACTGAAGCTTTCTTT. Encoded protein: CASSLGAPNTEAFF. Based on the CDR3 plus reference TRBV9 and TRBJ1-1, the full variable domain is DSGVTQTPKHLITATGQRVTLRCSPRSGDLSVYWYQQSLDQGLQFLIQYYNGEERAKGNILERFSAQQFPDLHSELNLSSLELGDSALYFCASSLGAPNTEAFFGQGTRLTVV.

CDR3 DNA: TGTGCCAGCAGCCCAGGGACAGGCCTCAAGGGGCTCTACGAGCAGTACTTC. The encoded protein is CASSPGTGLKGLYEQYF. The J gene is TRBJ2-7, the V gene TRBV4-2; 8 nucleotides line up with TRBD1. The CDR3 runs 17 residues. Trimming took 4 bases from V and 3 from J; bases not matched to a gene: 14. Germline CDR1 and CDR2: LGHNA and YNFKEQ.

The chain combines TRBV27 with TRBJ2-2; possibly TRBD2 for D (6 bases). The CDR3 has 16 amino acids. CDR1 is MNHEY and CDR2 is SMNVEV in the germline V gene (reference sequence). V was pared by 7 bases and J by 8 bases, with 23 bases between. CDR3 bases: TGTGCCAGCACTTGGGGCAGTTTTAGCGGTTCAGGGGAGCTGTTTTTT. Protein product: CASTWGSFSGSGELFF.

The chain combines TRBV28 with TRBJ1-3; 7 nucleotides match TRBD1. The CDR3 spans 13 residues. The germline gives CDR1 MDHEN, CDR2 SYDVKM. V gave up 7 bases and J gave up 5 bases; unmatched junction bases: 5. The CDR3 bases are TGTGCCAGCAACCCGACAGGGAGAAACACCATATATTTT. It encodes CASNPTGRNTIYF.

The rearrangement uses TRBV28 and TRBJ2-1, with D possibly being TRBD1 (5 bases). V was clipped by 10 bases and J by 0 bases, with 13 bases between them. There are 14 residues in the CDR3. Germline V gene lookup returns CDR1 MDHEN and CDR2 SYDVKM. The CDR3 DNA reads TGTGCCACCTCAGGGTGGAACTCCTACAATGAGCAGTTCTTC. Amino acids: CATSGWNSYNEQFF.

The chain carries TRBV28 and TRBJ1-3, with D perhaps TRBD1 (6 bases). CDR3 length: 14 residues. V was pared by 6 bases and J by 2 bases, with 11 bases between. Germline values: CDR1 MDHEN, CDR2 SYDVKM. CDR3 in amino acids: CASSWAGAGNTIYF. CDR3 DNA: TGTGCCAGCAGCTGGGCAGGGGCTGGAAACACCATATATTTT.

The chain has TRBV2 and TRBJ2-3, with D perhaps TRBD2 (6 bases). The CDR3 sequence is 12 residues long. V shed 6 bases and J shed 10 bases, with 14 bases lying between them. Per germline, CDR1 SNHLY and CDR2 FYNNEI. The CDR3 sequence is CASSGGALAQYF. The CDR3 DNA reads TGTGCCAGCAGCGGAGGGGCCCTTGCGCAGTATTTT. The full variable domain, with the rest looked up from reference TRBV2 and TRBJ2-3, is EPEVTQTPSHQVTQMGQEVILRCVPISNHLYFYWYRQILGQKVEFLVSFYNNEISEKSEIFDDQFSVERPDGSNFTLKIRSTKLEDSAMYFCASSGGALAQYFGPGTRLTVL.

This clone was recorded a few times. V and J are TRBV6-4 and TRBJ2-3; perhaps TRBD1 as D (5 bases). Germline V gene data show CDR1 as MRHNA and CDR2 as SNTAGT. The CDR3 extends over 16 amino acids. Trimming left V 11 bases short and J 4 bases short, with 25 bases between. This chain's CDR3 is CARPKGVVRKADTQYF. CDR3 sequence (DNA): TGTGCCCGACCCAAAGGGGTGGTGAGAAAAGCAGATACGCAGTATTTT.

The V call is TRBV3-1 (or the pseudogene TRBV3-2), the J call TRBJ1-3; D ambiguous. This CDR3 spans 13 amino acids. V lost 3 bases and J lost 2, with 5 bases in between. CDR1 LGHDT and CDR2 YNNKEL come from the germline V gene (reference sequence). CDR3 amino acids: CASSQAAGNTIYF. In nucleotides, the CDR3 is TGTGCCAGCAGCCAGGCTGCTGGAAACACCATATATTTT.

This chain joins TRBV5-6 and TRBJ2-5, with no clear D. The germline CDR1 and CDR2 sequences are SGHDT and YYEEEE. V lost 9 bases to trimming and J lost 5 bases, with 17 bases between them. The CDR3 contains 13 residues. The CDR3 loop reads CAIQPGARETQYF. CDR3 DNA: TGTGCCATACAACCGGGTGCAAGGGAGACCCAGTACTTC. The full variable domain, with the rest looked up from reference TRBV5-6 and TRBJ2-5, is DAGVTQSPTHLIKTRGQQVTLRCSPKSGHDTVSWYQQALGQGPQFIFQYYEEEERQRGNFPDRFSGHQFPNYSSELNVNALLLGDSALYLCAIQPGARETQYFGPGTRLLVL.

V is TRBV27 and J is TRBJ1-5; D is perhaps TRBD1 (5 bases). Per germline, CDR1 MNHEY and CDR2 SMNVEV (reference sequence). V was cut by 6 bases and J by 3 bases, with 9 bases left in between. The CDR3 has 13 residues. The CDR3: CASRTGHNQPQHF. CDR3 nucleotides: TGTGCCAGCAGAACAGGTCACAATCAGCCCCAGCATTTT.

The chain links TRBV9 to TRBJ2-2; D unclear. Germline assignment: CDR1 SGDLS and CDR2 YYNGEE. There are 16 residues in the CDR3. V gave up 7 bases and J gave up 0 bases, with 16 bases separating them. CDR3 bases: TGTGCCAGCGGAAGACTGGCCTTCACGAACACCGGGGAGCTGTTTTTT. It is translated as CASGRLAFTNTGELFF.